Shown below are 15 T cell receptor beta chains from a single sample sequenced in a study of T cells in localized non-small cell lung cancer. Only in-frame clones appear in the TCRdb table, and some are missing; sequencing was by immunoSEQ multiplex PCR. Here the sample spans around 96,000 clones, just over 90% being singletons. The sequenced sample was PBMCs, obtained before any cancer treatment. These receptors were collected from a woman aged 35 to 70 with stage II squamous cell lung carcinoma.

The chain carries TRBV4-1 and TRBJ1-1, with D maybe TRBD1 (6 bases). Trimming shortened V by 2 bases and J by 2 bases, and 12 bases separated the two germline ends. The CDR3 is 15 residues long. CDR1 and CDR2 from the germline V gene are MGHRA and YSYEKL. CDR3 DNA: TGCGCCAGCAGCCAAAAGGACAGCTTTAACACTGAAGCTTTCTTT. This translates into CASSQKDSFNTEAFF.

A single count supports this clone. The chain is built from TRBV5-1 and TRBJ1-1, with a possible D match to TRBD1 (6 bases). Germline values: CDR1 SGHRS, CDR2 YFSETQ. V was shortened by 1 base and J by 3 bases, with 10 bases between the two germline ends. The CDR3 contains 14 residues. CDR3 amino acids: CASSLTGAYTEAFF. CDR3 DNA sequence: TGCGCCAGCAGCTTGACGGGGGCGTACACTGAAGCTTTCTTT.

The chain links TRBV6-1 to TRBJ1-1, with TRBD1 identical over 8 bases. Germline values: CDR1 MNHNS, CDR2 SASEGT. With V trimmed by 4 bases and J by 3 bases, 10 bases remained unmatched. CDR3 size: 16 residues. The CDR3 sequence is CASSGRQGIRDTEAFF. The CDR3, as DNA: TGTGCCAGCAGTGGTCGACAGGGGATACGGGACACTGAAGCTTTCTTT.

The rearrangement links TRBV5-1 to TRBJ2-3; D unclear. CDR3 length equals 14 residues. Looked up from germline, CDR1 is SGHRS and CDR2 is YFSETQ. Trimming left V 4 bases short and J 3 bases short, with 12 bases between. This CDR3 is CASSRSGDTDTQYF. The CDR3 DNA is TGCGCCAGCAGCCGCTCCGGTGATACAGATACGCAGTATTTT. The whole variable domain, remainder taken from reference TRBV5-1 and TRBJ2-3, is KAGVTQTPRYLIKTRGQQVTLSCSPISGHRSVSWYQQTPGQGLQFLFEYFSETQRNKGNFPGRFSGRQFSNSRSEMNVSTLELGDSALYLCASSRSGDTDTQYFGPGTRLTVL.

The V and J genes are TRBV5-1 and TRBJ2-7; D may be TRBD1 (5 bases). The CDR3 totals 15 residues. The germline gives CDR1 SGHRS, CDR2 YFSETQ. The germline V and J ends were trimmed by 1 base and 2 bases, with 13 bases remaining between them. The CDR3 DNA follows: TGCGCCAGCAGCTTGTCGGCAGGGCAAACCTACGAGCAGTACTTC. As protein: CASSLSAGQTYEQYF. Combining the CDR3 with reference TRBV5-1 and TRBJ2-7 gives the whole variable domain KAGVTQTPRYLIKTRGQQVTLSCSPISGHRSVSWYQQTPGQGLQFLFEYFSETQRNKGNFPGRFSGRQFSNSRSEMNVSTLELGDSALYLCASSLSAGQTYEQYFGPGTRLTVT.

The rearrangement uses TRBV7-6 and TRBJ1-3; tentatively, D is TRBD1 (6 bases). The germline CDR1 and CDR2 sequences are SGHVS and FNYEAQ. The germline V and J ends were trimmed by 8 bases and 0 bases, with 26 bases remaining between them. CDR3 length equals 19 residues. CDR3 region: CASRPAPSGATLSGNTIYF. CDR3 nucleotides: TGTGCCAGCCGTCCCGCCCCCTCAGGGGCCACCCTCTCTGGAAACACCATATATTTT. Supplemented by reference TRBV7-6 and TRBJ1-3, the full variable domain reads GAGVSQSPRYKVTKRGQDVALRCDPISGHVSLYWYRQALGQGPEFLTYFNYEAQQDKSGLPNDRFSAERPEGSISTLTIQRTEQRDSAMYRCASRPAPSGATLSGNTIYFGEGSWLTVV.

This clone was detected once. The CDR3 DNA reads TGTGCCAGCAGCCCAAGGGGGCGCGGTGAGCAGTTCTTC. It is translated as CASSPRGRGEQFF. V usage is TRBV5-6 and J usage is TRBJ2-1, with TRBD1 identical over 7 bases. CDR1 and CDR2 from the germline V gene are SGHDT and YYEEEE. This CDR3 contains 13 residues. After removal of 4 bases from V and 9 bases from J, the junction contained 7 bases not matched to a gene.

This clone showed up just once. V usage is TRBV4-1 and J usage is TRBJ2-7, with TRBD1 identical over 9 bases. Germline-derived CDR1 and CDR2 are MGHRA and YSYEKL. CDR3 length: 14 residues. V shed 7 bases, J shed 2 bases, and the junction held 6 bases outside the gene matches. CDR3 DNA sequence: TGCGCCAGCACGCCGGGACAGGGACCCTACGAGCAGTACTTC. Protein sequence: CASTPGQGPYEQYF.

This chain uses TRBV7-9 with TRBJ2-7; 11 positions match TRBD2. The ends lost 5 bases at V and 2 bases at J; junction bases unmatched: 11. In germline, CDR1 is SEHNR, CDR2 FQNEAQ (reference sequence). This CDR3 is built from 17 residues. The CDR3 DNA reads TGTGCCAGCAGCCGACTAGCGGGAAAGCAACAGGCCTACGAGCAGTACTTC. Its protein product is CASSRLAGKQQAYEQYF.

This chain uses TRBV5-1 with TRBJ1-5; D unclear. The CDR3 consists of 15 residues. Germline loops: CDR1 SGHRS, CDR2 YFSETQ. The V gene lost 4 bases and the J gene lost 0 bases, with 11 bases spanning the gap. The CDR3: CASSPGGISNQPQHF. The CDR3, as DNA: TGCGCCAGCAGCCCGGGAGGGATTAGCAATCAGCCCCAGCATTTT.

V gene TRBV10-1 combines with J gene TRBJ2-1, with D perhaps TRBD1 (6 bases). The CDR3 is made up of 15 amino acids. Trimming left V 5 bases short and J 7 bases short, with 18 bases between. The germline CDR1 and CDR2 sequences are WNHNN and SYGVQD (reference sequence). This CDR3 is CASSPGQRSLNEQFF. The CDR3 DNA reads as TGCGCCAGCAGTCCCGGACAGAGGAGTTTGAATGAGCAGTTCTTC.

CDR3 residues: CSARENTEAFF. In nucleotides, the CDR3 is TGCAGTGCCCGGGAGAACACTGAAGCTTTCTTT. The chain combines TRBV20-1 with TRBJ1-1; D unclear. This CDR3 comprises 11 residues. Germline-derived CDR1 and CDR2 are DFQATT and SNEGSKA (reference sequence). Trimming removed 6 bases from V and 1 base from J, with 6 bases in between.

This rearrangement joins TRBV19 to TRBJ1-1; TRBD1 aligns across 8 bases. The J segment lost 1 base and the V segment lost 3 bases, leaving 1 base of the junction unmatched. The CDR3 sequence is 14 residues long. The germline V gene has CDR1 LNHDA and CDR2 SQIVND (reference sequence). Here the CDR3 DNA reads TGTGCCAGTAGTATGCAGGGGGCGAACACTGAAGCTTTCTTT. Translation: CASSMQGANTEAFF.

This clone was observed a handful of times. The gene calls are TRBV7-9 and TRBJ2-2, with TRBD2 as a possible D gene (5 bases). The germline V gene has CDR1 SEHNR and CDR2 FQNEAQ (reference sequence). V dropped 5 bases and J dropped 1 base, with 14 bases sitting between them. The CDR3 extends over 16 amino acids. CDR3 in DNA: TGTGCCAGCAGCCCAGACGGGGTTCGGAACACCGGGGAGCTGTTTTTT. As protein: CASSPDGVRNTGELFF.

This CDR3 is CASTPAVGAFEGYTF. The CDR3 DNA reads TGTGCCAGCACCCCTGCGGTAGGCGCCTTCGAGGGCTACACCTTC. The chain couples TRBV5-8 to TRBJ1-2; D is uncertain. V was trimmed by 6 bases and J by 8 bases, leaving 23 bases between them. Germline lookup yields CDR1 SGHTS and CDR2 YDEGEE. The CDR3 runs to 15 residues.